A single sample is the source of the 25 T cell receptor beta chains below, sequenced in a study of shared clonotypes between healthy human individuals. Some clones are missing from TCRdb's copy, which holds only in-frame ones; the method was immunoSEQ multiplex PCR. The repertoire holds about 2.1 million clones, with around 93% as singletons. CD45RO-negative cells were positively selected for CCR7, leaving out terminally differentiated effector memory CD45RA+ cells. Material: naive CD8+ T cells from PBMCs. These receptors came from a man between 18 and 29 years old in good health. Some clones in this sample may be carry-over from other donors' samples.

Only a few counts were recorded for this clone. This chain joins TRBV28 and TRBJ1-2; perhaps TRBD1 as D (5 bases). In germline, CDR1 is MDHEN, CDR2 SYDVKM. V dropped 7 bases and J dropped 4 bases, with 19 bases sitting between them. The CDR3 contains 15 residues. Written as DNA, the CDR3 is TGTGCCAGCACCCTCCTCATTGGGGGGGTCTATGGCTACACCTTC. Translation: CASTLLIGGVYGYTF.

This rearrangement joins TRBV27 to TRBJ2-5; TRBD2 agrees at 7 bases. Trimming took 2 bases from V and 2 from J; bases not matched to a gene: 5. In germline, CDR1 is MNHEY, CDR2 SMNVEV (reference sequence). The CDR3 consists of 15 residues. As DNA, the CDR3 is TGTGCCAGCAGTTTAGCCCGCGGGAGACAAGAGACCCAGTACTTC. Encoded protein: CASSLARGRQETQYF.

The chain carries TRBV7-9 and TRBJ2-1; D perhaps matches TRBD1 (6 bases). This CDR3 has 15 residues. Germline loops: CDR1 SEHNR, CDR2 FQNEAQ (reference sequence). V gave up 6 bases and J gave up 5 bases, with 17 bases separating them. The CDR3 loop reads CASRGADPLDNEQFF. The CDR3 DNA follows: TGTGCCAGCAGGGGGGCGGACCCCTTGGACAATGAGCAGTTCTTC. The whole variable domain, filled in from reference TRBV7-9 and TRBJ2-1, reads DTGVSQNPRHKITKRGQNVTFRCDPISEHNRLYWYRQTLGQGPEFLTYFQNEAQLEKSRLLSDRFSAERPKGSFSTLEIQRTEQGDSAMYLCASRGADPLDNEQFFGPGTRLTVL.

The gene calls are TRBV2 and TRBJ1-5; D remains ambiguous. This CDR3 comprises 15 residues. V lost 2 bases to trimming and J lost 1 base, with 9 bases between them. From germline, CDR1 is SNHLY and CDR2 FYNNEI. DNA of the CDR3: TGTGCCAGCAGTGAATATTATGTCAGCAATCAGCCCCAGCATTTT. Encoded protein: CASSEYYVSNQPQHF.

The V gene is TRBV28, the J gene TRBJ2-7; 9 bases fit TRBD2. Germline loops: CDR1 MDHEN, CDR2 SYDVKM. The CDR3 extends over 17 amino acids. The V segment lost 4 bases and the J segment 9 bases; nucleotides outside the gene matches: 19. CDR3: CASSSILEAGGPVGQYF. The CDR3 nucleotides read TGTGCCAGCAGTTCCATACTAGAAGCGGGAGGCCCTGTAGGGCAGTACTTC.

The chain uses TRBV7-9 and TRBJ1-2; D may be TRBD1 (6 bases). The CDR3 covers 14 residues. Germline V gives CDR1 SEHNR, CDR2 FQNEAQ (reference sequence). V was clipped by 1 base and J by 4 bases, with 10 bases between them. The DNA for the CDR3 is TGTGCCAGCAGCTTAGACAGGGACCTCTATGGCTACACCTTC. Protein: CASSLDRDLYGYTF.

The CDR3 sequence is CASSSTGQMNTEAFF. CDR3 bases: TGTGCCAGCAGCTCAACCGGACAGATGAACACTGAAGCTTTCTTT. This rearrangement joins TRBV11-2 to TRBJ1-1; tentative D call: TRBD1 (6 bases). This CDR3 has 15 amino acids. The germline V gene has CDR1 SGHAT and CDR2 FQNNGV. V was pared by 4 bases and J by 0 bases, with 12 bases between.

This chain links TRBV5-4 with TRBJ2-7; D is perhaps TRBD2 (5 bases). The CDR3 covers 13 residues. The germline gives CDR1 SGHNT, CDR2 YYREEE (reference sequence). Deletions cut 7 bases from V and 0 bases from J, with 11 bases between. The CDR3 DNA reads TGTGCCAGCGGCGCGGGTCACTCCTACGAGCAGTACTTC. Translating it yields CASGAGHSYEQYF. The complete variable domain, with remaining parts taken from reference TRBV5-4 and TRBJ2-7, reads ETGVTQSPTHLIKTRGQQVTLRCSSQSGHNTVSWYQQALGQGPQFIFQYYREEENGRGNFPPRFSGLQFPNYSSELNVNALELDDSALYLCASGAGHSYEQYFGPGTRLTVT.

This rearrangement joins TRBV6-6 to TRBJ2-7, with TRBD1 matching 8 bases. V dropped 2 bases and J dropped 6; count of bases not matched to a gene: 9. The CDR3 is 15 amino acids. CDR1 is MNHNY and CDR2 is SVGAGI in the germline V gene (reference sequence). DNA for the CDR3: TGTGCCAGCAGTTACCTCGGCAGGGGGCCCATCGAGCAGTACTTC. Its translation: CASSYLGRGPIEQYF.

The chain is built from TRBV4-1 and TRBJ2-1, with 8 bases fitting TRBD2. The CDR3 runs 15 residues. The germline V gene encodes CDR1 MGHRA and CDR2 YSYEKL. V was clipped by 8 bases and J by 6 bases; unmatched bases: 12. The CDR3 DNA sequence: TGCGCCAGCGCCCCACCGGGACTAGGTATCAATGAGCAGTTCTTC. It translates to CASAPPGLGINEQFF.

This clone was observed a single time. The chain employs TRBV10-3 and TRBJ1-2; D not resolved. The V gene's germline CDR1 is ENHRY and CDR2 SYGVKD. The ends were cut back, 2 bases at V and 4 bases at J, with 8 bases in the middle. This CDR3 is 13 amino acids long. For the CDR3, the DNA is TGTGCCATCAGTGAGGCGGGTTCCTATGGCTACACCTTC. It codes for CAISEAGSYGYTF.

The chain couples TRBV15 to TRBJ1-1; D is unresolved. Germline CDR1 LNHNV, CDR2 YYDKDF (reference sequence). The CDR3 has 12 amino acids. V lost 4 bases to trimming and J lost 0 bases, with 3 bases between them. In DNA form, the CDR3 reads TGTGCCACCAGCACTTTGAACACTGAAGCTTTCTTT. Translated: CATSTLNTEAFF. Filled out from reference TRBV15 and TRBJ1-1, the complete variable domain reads DAMVIQNPRYQVTQFGKPVTLSCSQTLNHNVMYWYQQKSSQAPKLLFHYYDKDFNNEADTPDNFQSRRPNTSFCFLDIRSPGLGDTAMYLCATSTLNTEAFFGQGTRLTVV.

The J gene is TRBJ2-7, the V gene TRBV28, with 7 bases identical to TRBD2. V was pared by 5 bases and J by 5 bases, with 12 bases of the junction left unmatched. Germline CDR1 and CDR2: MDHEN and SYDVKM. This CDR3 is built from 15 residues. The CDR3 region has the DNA TGTGCCAGCAGTGCGGCCCGGGGGGATCCCCACGAGCAGTACTTC. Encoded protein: CASSAARGDPHEQYF.

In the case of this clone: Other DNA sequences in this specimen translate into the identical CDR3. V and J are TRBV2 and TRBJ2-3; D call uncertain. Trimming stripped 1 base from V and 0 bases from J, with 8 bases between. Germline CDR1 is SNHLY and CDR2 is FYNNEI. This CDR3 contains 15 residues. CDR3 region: CASSEGTASTDTQYF. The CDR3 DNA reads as TGTGCCAGCAGTGAAGGAACTGCTAGCACAGATACGCAGTATTTT. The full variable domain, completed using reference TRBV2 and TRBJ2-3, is EPEVTQTPSHQVTQMGQEVILRCVPISNHLYFYWYRQILGQKVEFLVSFYNNEISEKSEIFDDQFSVERPDGSNFTLKIRSTKLEDSAMYFCASSEGTASTDTQYFGPGTRLTVL.

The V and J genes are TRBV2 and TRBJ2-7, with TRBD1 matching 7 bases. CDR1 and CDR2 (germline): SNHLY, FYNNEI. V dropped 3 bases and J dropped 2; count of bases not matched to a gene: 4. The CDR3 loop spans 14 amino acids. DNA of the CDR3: TGTGCCAGCAGTGATTGGCAGGGGGCCTACGAGCAGTACTTC. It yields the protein CASSDWQGAYEQYF.

CDR3: CASSLDRGREETQYF. The CDR3 nucleotides read TGTGCCAGCAGCTTAGATCGGGGAAGGGAAGAGACCCAGTACTTC. This chain joins TRBV11-2 and TRBJ2-5; possibly TRBD2 for D (5 bases). Germline CDR1 SGHAT, CDR2 FQNNGV. Trimming shortened V by 0 bases and J by 3 bases, and 11 bases separated the two germline ends. This CDR3 contains 15 residues.

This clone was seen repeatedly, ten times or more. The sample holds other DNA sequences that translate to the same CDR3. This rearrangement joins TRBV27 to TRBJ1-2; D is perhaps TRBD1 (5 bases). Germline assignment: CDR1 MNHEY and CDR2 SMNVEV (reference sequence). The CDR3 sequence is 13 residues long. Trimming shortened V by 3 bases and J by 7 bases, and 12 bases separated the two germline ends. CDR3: CASSFGRVGGYTF. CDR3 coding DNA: TGTGCCAGCAGTTTTGGCAGGGTGGGTGGCTACACCTTC.

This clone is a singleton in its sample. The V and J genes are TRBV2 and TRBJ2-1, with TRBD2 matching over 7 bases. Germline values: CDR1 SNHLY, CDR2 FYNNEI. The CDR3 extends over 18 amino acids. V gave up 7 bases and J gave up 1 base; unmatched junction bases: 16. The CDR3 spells CASNLLLEVGGSYNEQFF. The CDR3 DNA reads TGTGCCAGCAATCTCTTGCTCGAGGTGGGGGGGTCCTACAATGAGCAGTTCTTC. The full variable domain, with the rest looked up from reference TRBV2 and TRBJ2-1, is EPEVTQTPSHQVTQMGQEVILRCVPISNHLYFYWYRQILGQKVEFLVSFYNNEISEKSEIFDDQFSVERPDGSNFTLKIRSTKLEDSAMYFCASNLLLEVGGSYNEQFFGPGTRLTVL.

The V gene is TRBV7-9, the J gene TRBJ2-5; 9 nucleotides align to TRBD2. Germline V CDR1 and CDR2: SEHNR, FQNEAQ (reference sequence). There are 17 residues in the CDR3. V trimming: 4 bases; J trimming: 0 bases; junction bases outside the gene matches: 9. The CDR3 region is CASSSTLAGRYQETQYF. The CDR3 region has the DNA TGTGCCAGCAGCTCGACACTAGCGGGCCGTTACCAAGAGACCCAGTACTTC.

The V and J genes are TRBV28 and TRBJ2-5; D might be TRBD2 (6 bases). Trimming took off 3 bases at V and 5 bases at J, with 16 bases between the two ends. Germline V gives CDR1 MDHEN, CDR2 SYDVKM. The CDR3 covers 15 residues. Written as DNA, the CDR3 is TGTGCCAGCAGTTTTGGGGATGGGGCGGGGGAGACCCAGTACTTC. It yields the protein CASSFGDGAGETQYF.

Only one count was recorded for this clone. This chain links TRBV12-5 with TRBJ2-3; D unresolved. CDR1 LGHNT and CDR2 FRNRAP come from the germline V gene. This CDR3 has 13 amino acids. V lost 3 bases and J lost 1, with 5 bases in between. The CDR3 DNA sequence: TGTGCTAGTGGTTTTGTTGGCACAGATACGCAGTATTTT. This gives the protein CASGFVGTDTQYF.

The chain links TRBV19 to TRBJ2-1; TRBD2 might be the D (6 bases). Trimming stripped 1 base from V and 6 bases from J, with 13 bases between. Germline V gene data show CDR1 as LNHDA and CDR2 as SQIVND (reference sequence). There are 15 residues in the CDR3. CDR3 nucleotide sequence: TGTGCCAGTAGTATAGTGCGGGACGGGGGCAATGAGCAGTTCTTC. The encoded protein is CASSIVRDGGNEQFF. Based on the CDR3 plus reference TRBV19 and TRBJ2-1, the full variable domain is DGGITQSPKYLFRKEGQNVTLSCEQNLNHDAMYWYRQDPGQGLRLIYYSQIVNDFQKGDIAEGYSVSREKKESFPLTVTSAQKNPTAFYLCASSIVRDGGNEQFFGPGTRLTVL.

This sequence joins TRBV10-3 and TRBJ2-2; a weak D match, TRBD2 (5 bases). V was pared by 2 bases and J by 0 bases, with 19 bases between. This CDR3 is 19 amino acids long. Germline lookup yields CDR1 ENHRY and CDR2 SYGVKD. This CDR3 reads CAISETGPADLANTGELFF. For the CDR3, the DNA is TGTGCCATCAGTGAGACCGGGCCAGCGGATCTCGCGAACACCGGGGAGCTGTTTTTT.

CDR3 DNA sequence: TGTGCCAGCAGTTTCCCCGGGGACAATCAGCCCCAGCATTTT. It yields the protein CASSFPGDNQPQHF. This chain uses TRBV28 with TRBJ1-5; D remains unclear. The V end lost 3 bases, the J end lost 3 bases, and 9 bases lay between the germline ends. CDR3 length: 14 amino acids. CDR1 is MDHEN and CDR2 is SYDVKM in the germline V gene.

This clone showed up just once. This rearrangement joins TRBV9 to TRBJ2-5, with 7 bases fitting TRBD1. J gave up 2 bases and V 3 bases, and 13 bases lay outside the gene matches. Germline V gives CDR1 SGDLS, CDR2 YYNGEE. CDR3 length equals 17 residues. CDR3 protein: CASSESRTGWEQETQYF. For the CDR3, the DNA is TGTGCCAGCAGCGAATCACGGACAGGCTGGGAACAAGAGACCCAGTACTTC. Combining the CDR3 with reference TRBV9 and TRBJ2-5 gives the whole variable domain DSGVTQTPKHLITATGQRVTLRCSPRSGDLSVYWYQQSLDQGLQFLIQYYNGEERAKGNILERFSAQQFPDLHSELNLSSLELGDSALYFCASSESRTGWEQETQYFGPGTRLLVL.